This TCR beta chain emerged from a study of blood T cells in healthy people across ages. Germline V gives CDR1 MNHEY, CDR2 SVGAGI. CDR3 length: 14 residues. Trimming took 10 bases from V and 2 from J; bases not matched to a gene: 6. Sample-barcoded 5' priming and a J-beta primer mix drove a second PCR of about 6 to 12 cycles. A 12-random-nucleotide template-switch adaptor tagged each cDNA molecule. TCRdb itself ran the 5' RACE reads through MiXCR, one entry per CDR3 protein. This sample carries about 1.5 million distinct CDR3 sequences, 35% to 45% of them seen once, and the ten largest clones take over 3.5%. With regard to this clonotype: Its antigen remains unidentified.

Study results and limitations: Higher diversity and more naive CD4+ cells were features of long-lived donors, compared to aged donors. TCR beta diversity was tightly associated with the proportion of naive T cells. Unsorted PBMC input precluded a conclusive naive versus antigen-experienced comparison.

J is TRBJ2-1 and V is TRBV6-5; 9 nucleotides align to TRBD1. Specimen: blood. The TCR sequence derives from a woman aged 18-30 years in good health. The CDR3 DNA sequence: TGTGCCACCTCGGACAGGGGAGCCTACAATGAGCAGTTCTTC. Its protein product is CATSDRGAYNEQFF.